The 22 T cell receptor beta chains given below trace back to one sample, sequenced in a study of beta chain features in type 1 diabetes. All of the isolated RNA was reverse transcribed, so expressed TCRB transcripts were sequenced. Sequencing was performed with immunoSEQ multiplex PCR; in TCRdb, only in-frame clones are kept and a portion is missing. The table shows a few hundred thousand clones, with roughly 11% occurring only once. Study-wide points: For Type 1 diabetes patients, all four CD4+ subsets carried TCRB CDR3s that were moderately but significantly shorter.

These receptors lack a known antigen. The sequencing sample was made of naive CD4+ T cells from blood. These receptors were obtained from a man aged 25 to 45 with type 1 diabetes.

The chain combines TRBV7-3 with TRBJ2-1; maybe TRBD2 (5 bases). Per the germline V gene, CDR1 is SGHTA and CDR2 is FQGTGA. This CDR3 region has 15 residues. V was shortened by 8 bases and J by 4 bases, with 18 bases between the two germline ends. DNA of the CDR3: TGTGCCAGCTCCCCCACGGCGGGTACATACAATGAGCAGTTCTTC. As protein: CASSPTAGTYNEQFF.

A few counts support this clone. The chain combines TRBV28 with TRBJ2-3, with 9 bases fitting TRBD2. The germline gives CDR1 MDHEN, CDR2 SYDVKM. V shed 5 bases and J 4 bases; nucleotides not matched to a gene: 10. The CDR3 covers 16 residues. CDR3 loop: CASSPWSGGPSDTQYF. CDR3 in DNA: TGTGCCAGCAGTCCTTGGAGCGGGGGGCCCTCAGATACGCAGTATTTT.

This sequence joins TRBV4-2 and TRBJ2-1; 7 nucleotides align to TRBD2. This CDR3 has 15 amino acids. Unmatched junction bases numbered 10, after V lost 4 bases and J lost 7 bases. CDR1 and CDR2 (germline): LGHNA, YNFKEQ. CDR3 residues: CASSLSGVTWNEQFF. The CDR3 bases are TGTGCCAGCAGCCTAAGCGGGGTAACTTGGAATGAGCAGTTCTTC.

The chain couples TRBV7-8 to TRBJ1-2; perhaps TRBD1 as D (6 bases). Germline values: CDR1 SGHVS, CDR2 FQNEAQ. The length of the CDR3 is 15 residues. Trimming cost V 2 bases and J 8 bases, with 18 bases left between them. DNA of the CDR3: TGTGCCAGCAGCTTATCAGGACGACAGGAAGGCGGCTACACCTTC. Protein sequence: CASSLSGRQEGGYTF.

This clone turned up a few times. The rearrangement joins TRBV9 to TRBJ2-3, with 9 bases identical to TRBD2. CDR1 and CDR2 (germline): SGDLS, YYNGEE. Losses at the gene ends were 0 bases for V and 5 bases for J; bases not matched to a gene: 4. The CDR3 loop spans 15 amino acids. Here the CDR3 DNA reads TGTGCCAGCAGCGTAGAGGCGGGGGGGCGAGATACGCAGTATTTT. Encoded protein: CASSVEAGGRDTQYF.

Only a few counts were recorded for this clone. The V call is TRBV29-1, the J call TRBJ1-1; the D is unclear. Deletions cut 7 bases from V and 4 bases from J, with 10 bases between. The CDR3 contains 11 residues. CDR1 is SQVTM, CDR2 ANQGSEA, per germline. The CDR3 spells CSGGWLTEAFF. The CDR3 coding sequence is TGCAGCGGAGGGTGGCTCACTGAAGCTTTCTTT.

This clone appeared once. The chain employs TRBV25-1 and TRBJ2-2; 8 bases align to TRBD2. The CDR3 extends over 17 amino acids. Germline V gene sequence: CDR1 MGHDK, CDR2 SYGVNS. V shed 4 bases and J 0 bases; nucleotides not matched to a gene: 7. The chain's CDR3 is CASSGGLGLANTGELFF. DNA for the CDR3: TGTGCCAGCAGTGGGGGGCTGGGACTAGCGAACACCGGGGAGCTGTTTTTT.

Only a few counts were recorded for this clone. The chain combines TRBV4-3 with TRBJ2-3, with D perhaps matching TRBD2 (6 bases). Per germline, CDR1 LGHNA and CDR2 YSLEER. The CDR3 length is 14 residues. Trimming shortened V by 1 base and J by 5 bases, and 10 bases separated the two germline ends. The CDR3 DNA is TGCGCCAGCAGCCAAGGGTCTAGCGTAGATACGCAGTATTTT. Its translation: CASSQGSSVDTQYF.

This clone was counted a few times. This chain uses TRBV18 with TRBJ2-7, with TRBD1 as a possible D gene (5 bases). V lost 3 bases to trimming and J lost 5 bases, with 8 bases between them. Germline-derived CDR1 and CDR2 are KGHSH and LQKENI. This CDR3 has 12 residues. The DNA for the CDR3 is TGTGCCAGCTCACCCCTAGGGGACGAGCAGTACTTC. This sequence encodes CASSPLGDEQYF.

This clone came up a few times. The chain employs TRBV18 and TRBJ2-7; a possible D gene is TRBD2 (5 bases). CDR3 length equals 14 residues. Trimming left V 0 bases short and J 7 bases short, with 13 bases between. Germline V CDR1 and CDR2: KGHSH, LQKENI. Here the CDR3 DNA reads TGTGCCAGCTCACCACCGCGGACTTCCAGGGAGCAGTACTTC. Protein product: CASSPPRTSREQYF. The whole variable domain, remainder taken from reference TRBV18 and TRBJ2-7, is NAGVMQNPRHLVRRRGQEARLRCSPMKGHSHVYWYRQLPEEGLKFMVYLQKENIIDESGMPKERFSAEFPKEGPSILRIQQVVRGDSAAYFCASSPPRTSREQYFGPGTRLTVT.

This sequence joins TRBV7-9 and TRBJ2-5; 9 nucleotides line up with TRBD1. V lost 2 bases to trimming and J lost 4 bases; unmatched junction nucleotides: 5. Germline CDR1 and CDR2: SEHNR and FQNEAQ (reference sequence). This CDR3 has 15 amino acids. The CDR3 protein is CASSLRQGVGETQYF. The CDR3 DNA reads as TGTGCCAGCAGCTTAAGACAGGGGGTAGGAGAGACCCAGTACTTC. Supplemented by reference TRBV7-9 and TRBJ2-5, the full variable domain reads DTGVSQNPRHKITKRGQNVTFRCDPISEHNRLYWYRQTLGQGPEFLTYFQNEAQLEKSRLLSDRFSAERPKGSFSTLEIQRTEQGDSAMYLCASSLRQGVGETQYFGPGTRLLVL.

The chain employs TRBV4-1 and TRBJ2-2; 7 nucleotides align to TRBD1. In germline, CDR1 is MGHRA, CDR2 YSYEKL. This CDR3 region has 16 residues. V lost 4 bases, J lost 6 bases, and 11 bases stayed unmatched. The CDR3 protein is CASSPLRSGGPGELFF. As DNA, the CDR3 is TGCGCCAGCAGCCCCCTCAGGTCAGGGGGACCCGGGGAGCTGTTTTTT.

The chain employs TRBV10-3 and TRBJ2-1, with TRBD2 matching 7 bases. In germline, CDR1 is ENHRY, CDR2 SYGVKD. Trimming removed 10 bases from V and 5 bases from J; junction bases left unmatched: 11. CDR3 length: 14 amino acids. The CDR3: CATWELAGNNEQFF. In DNA form, the CDR3 reads TGTGCCACGTGGGAGTTAGCGGGTAACAATGAGCAGTTCTTC.

The chain couples TRBV6-5 to TRBJ2-2; 9 nucleotides agree with TRBD2. J gave up 6 bases and V 0 bases, and 5 bases lay outside the gene matches. This CDR3 has 16 residues. Germline V CDR1 and CDR2: MNHEY, SVGAGI. CDR3 amino acids: CASSYSPSGAPGELFF. CDR3 in DNA: TGTGCCAGCAGTTACTCGCCTAGCGGGGCTCCCGGGGAGCTGTTTTTT.

The rearrangement joins TRBV19 to TRBJ2-1; tentative D call: TRBD1 (5 bases). The V end lost 4 bases, the J end lost 9 bases, and 19 bases lay between the germline ends. The length of the CDR3 is 15 residues. In germline, CDR1 is LNHDA, CDR2 SQIVND (reference sequence). DNA of the CDR3: TGTGCCAGTAGTAGCCGTCTCGGCAGGGCGAGTGAGCAGTTCTTC. Translation: CASSSRLGRASEQFF. The variable domain in full, completed from reference TRBV19 and TRBJ2-1, reads DGGITQSPKYLFRKEGQNVTLSCEQNLNHDAMYWYRQDPGQGLRLIYYSQIVNDFQKGDIAEGYSVSREKKESFPLTVTSAQKNPTAFYLCASSSRLGRASEQFFGPGTRLTVL.

The J gene is TRBJ2-1, the V gene TRBV4-1; 12 nucleotides match TRBD2. CDR1 is MGHRA and CDR2 is YSYEKL in the germline V gene. This CDR3 is 17 amino acids long. The V segment lost 3 bases and the J segment 2 bases; nucleotides outside the gene matches: 5. The CDR3 coding sequence is TGCGCCAGCAGCCACTCCACTAGCGGGGGGCCCTACAATGAGCAGTTCTTC. Its translation is CASSHSTSGGPYNEQFF.

V is TRBV5-4 and J is TRBJ2-1, with D perhaps TRBD2 (5 bases). From germline, CDR1 is SGHNT and CDR2 YYREEE (reference sequence). V lost 1 base to trimming and J lost 6 bases, with 8 bases between them. The CDR3 contains 13 residues. CDR3 sequence reads: CASSLSGINEQFF. DNA of the CDR3: TGTGCCAGCAGCTTGTCCGGGATCAATGAGCAGTTCTTC.

In its sample, this clone was seen a few times. The V and J genes are TRBV18 and TRBJ2-7, with D unresolved. V was trimmed by 2 bases and J by 7 bases, leaving 12 bases between them. This CDR3 comprises 13 residues. Germline values: CDR1 KGHSH, CDR2 LQKENI. The CDR3 nucleotides are TGTGCCAGCTCACCAGGGCCCTCTCGGGAGCAGTACTTC. This sequence encodes CASSPGPSREQYF.

This clone was counted only a few times. V and J are TRBV12-5 and TRBJ2-6; D not certain. V lost 5 bases to trimming and J lost 6 bases, with 8 bases between them. Germline-derived CDR1 and CDR2 are LGHNT and FRNRAP. This CDR3 spans 13 amino acids. This CDR3 is CASGLEQANVLTF. The CDR3 DNA sequence: TGTGCTAGTGGTCTCGAGCAGGCCAACGTCCTGACTTTC.

This clone was counted only a few times. This rearrangement joins TRBV19 to TRBJ1-2; D unresolved. V was clipped by 7 bases and J by 4 bases, with 10 bases between them. Germline V gene data show CDR1 as LNHDA and CDR2 as SQIVND (reference sequence). The CDR3 spans 12 residues. The CDR3 DNA reads TGTGCCAGTAAAGCAGGCACCTATGGCTACACCTTC. Protein sequence: CASKAGTYGYTF.

V gene TRBV6-5 combines with J gene TRBJ2-5; D is uncertain. V shed 0 bases and J shed 7 bases, with 12 bases lying between them. The germline gives CDR1 MNHEY, CDR2 SVGAGI. The CDR3 has 14 residues. For the CDR3, the DNA is TGTGCCAGCAGTTACTCTTCGGCGGTTGTGACCCAGTACTTC. Protein: CASSYSSAVVTQYF.

This clone was picked up a small number of times. V is TRBV19 and J is TRBJ1-5, with D possibly matching TRBD1 (5 bases). Germline values: CDR1 LNHDA, CDR2 SQIVND (reference sequence). V shed 5 bases and J shed 2 bases, with 16 bases lying between them. The CDR3 sequence is 16 residues long. Written as DNA, the CDR3 is TGTGCCAGTAGTTCCCCGGGGGAAGGGGGCAATCAGCCCCAGCATTTT. This codes for CASSSPGEGGNQPQHF.